This T cell receptor (beta chain) was obtained from a study of T-cell reconstitution after alpha-beta-depleted transplantation in children. Study outcomes and limitations: T-cell counts and diversity at one year following transplant were attributed mainly to newly produced T cells.

Turning to this clonotype: Its antigen is undetermined.

The TCRbeta library was prepared with unique molecular identifiers. Using its own MiXCR run on the PCR reads, TCRdb lists one record per CDR3 protein. Altogether 780,000 or so distinct CDR3 sequences are present, around 15% being singletons, with the ten largest covering approximately 5%. This CDR3 has 14 amino acids. Germline V gives CDR1 SGHRS, CDR2 YFSETQ. Trimming removed 1 base from V and 3 bases from J; junction bases left unmatched: 2. The V gene is TRBV5-1, the J gene TRBJ1-2, with 8 bases fitting TRBD1. The sequence derives from a male patient between 5 and 17 years old who had a stem cell transplant for acute lymphoblastic leukemia, so the T cells may come from the graft donor. Sequencing was performed on PBMCs, mostly from graft donor cells, taken 360 days after TCRalphabeta/CD19-depleted stem cell transplant. CDR3 sequence: CASSLMGQDYGYTF. The CDR3 bases are TGCGCCAGCAGCTTGATGGGACAGGACTATGGCTACACCTTC.